One sample yielded the 30 T cell receptor beta chains listed below, sequenced in a study of cytomegalovirus exposure and HLA in healthy donors. With 60 Vbeta and 13 Jbeta primers, the PCR was carried out. Sequenced by immunoSEQ multiplex PCR; TCRdb stores in-frame clones only, minus some. The profile covers 95,000 to 100,000 clones, with under 80% appearing a single time and 8% to 9% taken by the ten largest. The sample consisted of PBMCs. The receptor source for this set is a human donor in good health.

This chain links TRBV11-2 with TRBJ1-1, with TRBD1 matching over 8 bases. Germline V gives CDR1 SGHAT, CDR2 FQNNGV. There are 17 residues in the CDR3. With V trimmed by 5 bases and J by 0 bases, 11 bases remained unmatched. CDR3 bases: TGTGCCAGCAGCGGAGGGACAGGCCGCGCCCTGAACACTGAAGCTTTCTTT. Its translation: CASSGGTGRALNTEAFF.

CDR3 nucleotides: TGTGCCAGTAGTATGTCCGGGGGACTAGCTGTCGATGAGCAGTTCTTC. As protein: CASSMSGGLAVDEQFF. The chain links TRBV19 to TRBJ2-1, with TRBD2 matching 9 bases. The length of the CDR3 is 16 residues. Germline V gives CDR1 LNHDA, CDR2 SQIVND (reference sequence). Losses at the gene ends were 3 bases for V and 8 bases for J; bases not matched to a gene: 11.

The V gene is TRBV5-1, the J gene TRBJ2-3; 7 bases fit TRBD2. The CDR3 covers 15 residues. Germline V gene lookup returns CDR1 SGHRS and CDR2 YFSETQ. Unmatched junction bases numbered 7, after V lost 2 bases and J lost 4 bases. The CDR3 DNA reads as TGCGCCAGCAGCTTCAGCGGGACGAGGGCAGATACGCAGTATTTT. Residues: CASSFSGTRADTQYF.

The gene calls are TRBV7-2 and TRBJ2-2; 8 bases map to TRBD2. This CDR3 region has 17 residues. Germline CDR1 and CDR2: SGHTA and FQGNSA. V dropped 3 bases and J dropped 4; count of bases not matched to a gene: 10. The CDR3 spells CASSFPVIAGSTGELFF. In DNA, the CDR3 is TGTGCCAGCAGCTTTCCAGTAATAGCGGGATCCACCGGGGAGCTGTTTTTT.

The chain recombines TRBV27 with TRBJ1-2; TRBD1 might be the D (6 bases). CDR1 is MNHEY, CDR2 SMNVEV, per germline (reference sequence). CDR3 length: 13 residues. V was shortened by 0 bases and J by 9 bases, with 11 bases between the two germline ends. CDR3: CASSLSNRDRYTF. The DNA of the CDR3 is TGTGCCAGCAGTTTATCGAACAGGGACCGCTACACCTTC.

This clone was observed a single time. This chain connects TRBV5-6 to TRBJ1-6; maybe TRBD1 (6 bases). CDR3 length: 14 residues. Germline V gene data show CDR1 as SGHDT and CDR2 as YYEEEE. V lost 0 bases, J lost 7 bases, and 8 bases lay in between. CDR3 in amino acids: CASSLVGQNSPLHF. CDR3 DNA sequence: TGTGCCAGCAGCTTGGTGGGACAAAATTCACCCCTCCACTTT. Full variable domain (outside the CDR3, taken from reference TRBV5-6 and TRBJ1-6): DAGVTQSPTHLIKTRGQQVTLRCSPKSGHDTVSWYQQALGQGPQFIFQYYEEEERQRGNFPDRFSGHQFPNYSSELNVNALLLGDSALYLCASSLVGQNSPLHFGNGTRLTVT.

The chain is built from TRBV6-5 and TRBJ2-7; D possibly corresponds to TRBD1 (5 bases). Trimming pared 2 bases from V and 2 bases from J, leaving 13 bases between. CDR3 length equals 15 residues. CDR1 is MNHEY, CDR2 SVGAGI, per germline. The DNA of the CDR3 is TGTGCCAGCAGTTACGCAGGGATTCCTACCTACGAGCAGTACTTC. Translating it yields CASSYAGIPTYEQYF.

The V gene is TRBV15, the J gene TRBJ2-7, with TRBD2 matching over 7 bases. Germline V gene lookup returns CDR1 LNHNV and CDR2 YYDKDF (reference sequence). Trimming removed 2 bases from V and 3 bases from J; junction bases left unmatched: 10. This CDR3 has 16 amino acids. CDR3 in amino acids: CATSRSRGWEGYEQYF. The CDR3 DNA is TGTGCCACCAGCAGATCGCGGGGGTGGGAAGGCTACGAGCAGTACTTC.

This chain connects TRBV7-6 to TRBJ1-5, with a tentative D call TRBD1 (6 bases). This CDR3 contains 15 residues. CDR1 and CDR2 (germline): SGHVS, FNYEAQ. The V and J ends lost 5 bases and 6 bases respectively, with 17 bases between them. The CDR3 DNA reads TGTGCCAGCAGCCCCAATTCAGGGGCCGGTCAGCCCCAGCATTTT. As protein: CASSPNSGAGQPQHF.

The genes are TRBV5-6 and TRBJ1-6; D is unresolved. Per the germline V gene, CDR1 is SGHDT and CDR2 is YYEEEE. The V gene lost 4 bases and the J gene lost 10 bases, with 12 bases spanning the gap. CDR3 size: 13 residues. As DNA, the CDR3 is TGTGCCAGCAGCCCCCCGGGGTTGTCACCCCTCCACTTT. As protein: CASSPPGLSPLHF.

This chain links TRBV10-1 with TRBJ2-7; tentative D call: TRBD1 (6 bases). This CDR3 has 17 residues. Trimming took 7 bases from V and 0 from J, leaving 22 bases between them. CDR1 and CDR2 from the germline V gene are WNHNN and SYGVQD (reference sequence). The CDR3 reads CASIRTVEILYSYEQYF. The DNA of the CDR3 is TGCGCCAGCATTAGGACAGTCGAAATATTATACTCCTACGAGCAGTACTTC.

Notes on this clone: Different DNA sequences within this sample yield the same CDR3. The rearrangement joins TRBV9 to TRBJ2-4, with 7 bases lining up with TRBD2. The CDR3 sequence is 13 residues long. V trimming: 3 bases; J trimming: 8 bases; junction bases outside the gene matches: 5. The germline gives CDR1 SGDLS, CDR2 YYNGEE. The CDR3 loop is CASSGTREDIQYF. The CDR3 coding sequence is TGTGCCAGCAGCGGCACACGGGAGGACATTCAGTACTTC.

The chain links TRBV4-3 to TRBJ2-1; 12 positions agree with TRBD2. The CDR3 loop spans 19 amino acids. J was trimmed by 2 bases and V by 0 bases; bases with no gene match: 8. Germline CDR1 is LGHNA and CDR2 is YSLEER. CDR3 sequence (DNA): TGCGCCAGCAGCCAAGAACTGGGACTAGCGGGTGACACCTACAATGAGCAGTTCTTC. Protein product: CASSQELGLAGDTYNEQFF.

The chain couples TRBV19 to TRBJ1-5; maybe TRBD1 (6 bases). The CDR3 is 13 amino acids. The germline CDR1 and CDR2 sequences are LNHDA and SQIVND (reference sequence). The ends were cut back, 5 bases at V and 5 bases at J, with 10 bases in the middle. This CDR3 reads CASSDRMYQPQHF. The CDR3 DNA is TGTGCCAGTAGTGACAGGATGTATCAGCCCCAGCATTTT.

V gene TRBV15 combines with J gene TRBJ2-5; the match to TRBD1 covers 7 bases. Germline lookup yields CDR1 LNHNV and CDR2 YYDKDF (reference sequence). With V trimmed by 4 bases and J by 5 bases, 4 bases remained unmatched. This CDR3 has 13 amino acids. The CDR3 loop is CATSTDRVETQYF. The CDR3 DNA reads as TGTGCCACCAGCACCGACAGGGTTGAGACCCAGTACTTC.

This chain uses TRBV27 with TRBJ1-5; 7 bases are a match to TRBD1. V shed 1 base and J 3 bases; nucleotides not matched to a gene: 3. Germline V CDR1 and CDR2: MNHEY, SMNVEV (reference sequence). This CDR3 is built from 15 residues. The CDR3 spells CASSLYRGDNQPQHF. CDR3 nucleotides: TGTGCCAGCAGTTTATACAGGGGAGACAATCAGCCCCAGCATTTT.

On this clone itself: Other nucleotide sequences from this sample produce the same CDR3. The V gene is TRBV7-7, the J gene TRBJ2-1; D is perhaps TRBD2 (6 bases). This CDR3 has 16 amino acids. With 5 bases removed from V and 8 bases from J, the gap between germline ends came to 22 bases. Per germline, CDR1 SSHAT and CDR2 FNYEAQ (reference sequence). DNA for the CDR3: TGTGCCAGCAGCACAGCCCCAGCGGGTACCACCGATGAGCAGTTCTTC. It codes for CASSTAPAGTTDEQFF.

The CDR3 DNA reads as TGTGCCTGGAGCCCGTTCTTAACCGGCGGGGAGCTGTTTTTT. Amino acid sequence: CAWSPFLTGGELFF. The V gene is TRBV30, the J gene TRBJ2-2; D ambiguous. This CDR3 spans 14 amino acids. The germline CDR1 and CDR2 sequences are GTSNPN and SVGIG (reference sequence). The V and J ends lost 3 bases and 7 bases respectively, with 15 bases between them.

This clone was seen only a few times. The genes are TRBV4-3 and TRBJ2-3; 7 bases fit TRBD1. Per the germline V gene, CDR1 is LGHNA and CDR2 is YSLEER. Trimming at V came to 0 bases and at J to 6 bases, leaving 3 bases not matched to a gene. The CDR3 is made up of 14 amino acids. In DNA, the CDR3 is TGCGCCAGCAGCCAAGAGACAGGGACGGATACGCAGTATTTT. The encoded protein is CASSQETGTDTQYF.

The V and J genes are TRBV6-4 and TRBJ1-1; the D is unclear. Between the trimmed V and J ends, which lost 8 bases and 1 base, there was a span of 5 bases. The CDR3 covers 11 residues. CDR1 and CDR2 (germline): MRHNA, SNTAGT. The chain's CDR3 is CASEGNTEAFF. CDR3 DNA: TGTGCCAGCGAGGGGAACACTGAAGCTTTCTTT.

V is TRBV4-2 and J is TRBJ1-1; possible D gene TRBD1, 5 bases. CDR1 and CDR2 from the germline V gene are LGHNA and YNFKEQ. The V end lost 4 bases, the J end lost 2 bases, and 8 bases lay between the germline ends. The CDR3 contains 13 residues. CDR3 nucleotide sequence: TGTGCCAGCAGCCGCAGGGATAACACTGAAGCTTTCTTT. It is translated as CASSRRDNTEAFF.

V usage is TRBV15 and J usage is TRBJ2-1; D unresolved. The CDR3 has 16 amino acids. The germline V gene has CDR1 LNHNV and CDR2 YYDKDF (reference sequence). V lost 5 bases and J 8 bases, leaving 22 bases between the germline ends. CDR3 coding DNA: TGTGCCACCAGCGCCCAGATCCGAGGTAGAGGCCATGAGCAGTTCTTC. Translation gives CATSAQIRGRGHEQFF.

The chain has TRBV5-4 and TRBJ1-2; D gene uncertain. The CDR3 covers 17 residues. The germline V gene encodes CDR1 SGHNT and CDR2 YYREEE (reference sequence). V was shortened by 4 bases and J by 1 base, with 20 bases between the two germline ends. DNA of the CDR3: TGTGCCAGCAGCCCCAGCGTTGGTCAGTCACTTAACTATGGCTACACCTTC. Encoded protein: CASSPSVGQSLNYGYTF.

There are a few counts of this clone. The rearrangement joins TRBV5-1 to TRBJ1-2; maybe TRBD1 (6 bases). Trimming left V 0 bases short and J 2 bases short, with 8 bases between. Germline V gene sequence: CDR1 SGHRS, CDR2 YFSETQ. This CDR3 is 14 amino acids long. The CDR3 nucleotides read TGCGCCAGCAGCTTGGTACAGGGAAACTATGGCTACACCTTC. This sequence encodes CASSLVQGNYGYTF.

To note about this clone: Other DNA sequences within the sample encode an identical CDR3. This chain joins TRBV2 and TRBJ2-3, with 8 bases fitting TRBD1. This CDR3 has 13 amino acids. V was pared by 6 bases and J by 1 base, with 0 bases of the junction left unmatched. Germline V gene sequence: CDR1 SNHLY, CDR2 FYNNEI. CDR3 nucleotides: TGTGCCAGCAGGGGACAGGGCACAGATACGCAGTATTTT. Amino acid sequence: CASRGQGTDTQYF.

The chain carries TRBV6-7 and TRBJ2-7; D possibly corresponds to TRBD1 (6 bases). TRBV6-7 is an ORF for which the function is uncertain. The V end was cut by 5 bases, the J end by 2 bases, with 16 bases between. The CDR3 length is 15 residues. Written as DNA, the CDR3 is TGTGCCAGCAGTCACCCCCCAGACAGGACCTACGAGCAGTACTTC. This codes for CASSHPPDRTYEQYF.

The chain is built from TRBV30 and TRBJ2-3, with 13 bases aligning to TRBD2. Germline V CDR1 and CDR2: GTSNPN, SVGIG (reference sequence). CDR3 length equals 18 residues. With V trimmed by 3 bases and J by 3 bases, 12 bases remained unmatched. The chain's CDR3 is CAWRKTSGRALLTDTQYF. DNA for the CDR3: TGTGCCTGGAGGAAAACTAGCGGGAGGGCCCTCTTGACAGATACGCAGTATTTT.

This sequence joins TRBV7-8 and TRBJ2-5; a weak D match, TRBD1 (5 bases). Germline values: CDR1 SGHVS, CDR2 FQNEAQ. This CDR3 has 15 residues. Deletions cut 8 bases from V and 1 base from J, with 17 bases between. CDR3 amino acids: CASGIRQGSQETQYF. The CDR3 nucleotides read TGTGCCAGCGGCATACGGCAGGGTAGCCAAGAGACCCAGTACTTC.

V is TRBV11-2 and J is TRBJ2-1; 9 nucleotides agree with TRBD2. Per germline, CDR1 SGHAT and CDR2 FQNNGV. The ends lost 4 bases at V and 7 bases at J; junction bases unmatched: 14. The CDR3 length is 17 residues. CDR3 protein: CASSSSSGRLQGNEQFF. CDR3 DNA sequence: TGTGCCAGCAGCTCATCGAGCGGGAGGTTGCAAGGGAATGAGCAGTTCTTC.

The chain joins TRBV14 to TRBJ2-5; maybe TRBD2 (6 bases). This CDR3 comprises 13 residues. The V and J ends lost 8 bases and 7 bases respectively, with 17 bases between them. CDR1 and CDR2 from the germline V gene are SGHDN and FVKESK. CDR3 sequence (DNA): TGTGCCAGCTCGGGACTCCTGGGGGGGACCCAGTACTTC. Translation gives CASSGLLGGTQYF.